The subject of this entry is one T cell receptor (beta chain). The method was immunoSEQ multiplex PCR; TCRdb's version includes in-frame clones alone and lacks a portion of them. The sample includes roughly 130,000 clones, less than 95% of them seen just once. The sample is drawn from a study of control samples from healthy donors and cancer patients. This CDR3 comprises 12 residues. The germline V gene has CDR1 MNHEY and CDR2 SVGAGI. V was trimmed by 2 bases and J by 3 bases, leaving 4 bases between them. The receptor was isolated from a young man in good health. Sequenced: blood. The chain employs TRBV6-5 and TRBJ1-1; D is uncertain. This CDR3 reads CASSYDDTEAFF. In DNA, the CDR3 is TGTGCCAGCAGTTACGACGACACTGAAGCTTTCTTT.